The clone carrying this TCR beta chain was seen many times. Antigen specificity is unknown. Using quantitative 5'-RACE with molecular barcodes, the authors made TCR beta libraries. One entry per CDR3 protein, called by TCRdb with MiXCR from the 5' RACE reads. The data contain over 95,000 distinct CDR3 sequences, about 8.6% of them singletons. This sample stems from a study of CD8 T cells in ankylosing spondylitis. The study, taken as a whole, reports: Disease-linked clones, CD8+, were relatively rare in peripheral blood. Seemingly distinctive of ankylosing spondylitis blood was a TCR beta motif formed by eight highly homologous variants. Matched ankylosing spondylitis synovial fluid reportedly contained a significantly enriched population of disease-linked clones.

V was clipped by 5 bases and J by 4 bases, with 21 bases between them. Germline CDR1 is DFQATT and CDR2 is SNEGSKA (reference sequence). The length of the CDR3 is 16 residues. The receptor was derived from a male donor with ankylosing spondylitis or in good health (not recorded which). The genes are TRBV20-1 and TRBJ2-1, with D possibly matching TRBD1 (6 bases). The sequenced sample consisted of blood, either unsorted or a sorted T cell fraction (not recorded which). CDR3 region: CSADRRQAASYNEQFF. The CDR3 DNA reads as TGCAGTGCTGATCGGCGACAGGCAGCGTCGTACAATGAGCAGTTCTTC.